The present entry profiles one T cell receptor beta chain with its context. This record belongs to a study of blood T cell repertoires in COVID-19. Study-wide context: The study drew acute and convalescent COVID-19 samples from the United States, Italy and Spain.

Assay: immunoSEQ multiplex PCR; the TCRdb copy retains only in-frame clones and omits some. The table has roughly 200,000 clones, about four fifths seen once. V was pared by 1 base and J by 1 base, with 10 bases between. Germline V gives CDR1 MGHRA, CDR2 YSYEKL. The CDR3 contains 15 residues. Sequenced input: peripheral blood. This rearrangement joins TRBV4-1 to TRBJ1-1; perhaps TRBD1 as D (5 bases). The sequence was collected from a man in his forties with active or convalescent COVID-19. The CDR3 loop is CASSQVGRANTEAFF. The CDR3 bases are TGCGCCAGCAGCCAAGTGGGCAGGGCGAACACTGAAGCTTTCTTT.